This TCR beta chain is drawn from a study of T cells in Graves' hyperthyroidism and ophthalmopathy (dated by TCRdb to between 2019 and 2020). In the study overall: Peripheral blood was collected at initial diagnosis, before any treatment. The paper describes TCR Vbeta CDR3 sequencing of 140 or so peripheral blood samples, made up of 40 to 45 ophthalmopathy patients, 70 to 75 hyperthyroidism patients and about 17 progressor patients. To identify TCR V-J signatures that set the groups apart, the researchers used a discovery cohort of 100 patients, made up of under 50 with Graves' ophthalmopathy and 57 with stable Graves' hyperthyroidism. The study also compared thyroid tissue and blood T-cell repertoires from roughly 6 Graves' hyperthyroidism patients. Following sampling, methimazole starting at 30 mg daily was given to hyperthyroidism patients, and high-dose intravenous methylprednisolone was given to ophthalmopathy patients. Prospective prediction of ophthalmopathy was tested in an independent validation cohort of approximately 19 hyperthyroidism patients and 15 to 17 patients who later progressed to ophthalmopathy. The 100 or so discovery patients were divided at random into training and test sets in a 7:3 ratio. Broad study findings and their caveats: A 13 V-J signature model separated ophthalmopathy from stable hyperthyroidism, with just over 85% sensitivity and 81.08% specificity in cross-validation and 80%/75% in testing. In validation, the model predicted progression to ophthalmopathy with roughly 70% sensitivity and less than 75% specificity, a median of about 6 months before onset. Most expanded thyroid clonotypes (frequency above 0.001) were also detected in blood, suggesting blood repertoires may reflect thyroid immune responses. Sample size was not statistically predetermined, and blinding of investigators to group allocation was not performed.

With regard to this clonotype: No cognate antigen has been identified for it. No qualities accompany the bases; no much larger clone lies one base away.

Amplification of TCR beta CDR3 regions was carried out from RNA transcripts. The first round of RT-PCR for the TCR CDR3 was performed with the HTBI primer set and the Qiagen OneStep RT-PCR kit. A second multiplex PCR round built the libraries, followed by size selection and purification. The libraries were sequenced on an Illumina HiSeq2000 using paired-end 100 bp reads. The published analysis was carried out like this. Raw data were processed with SOAPnuke, discarding reads with adapters, uncalled bases, mean Phred below 15, or no exact constant-primer or identifier match. COPE v1.2.5 was used to merge the high-quality paired reads, and each unique nucleotide sequence was defined as a clonotype. Clonotypes were aligned to IMGT TRBV, TRBD and TRBJ reference segments using MiTCR v1.1. The analysis was restricted to V-J combinations with a frequency above 0.0001, which together covered 98% to 99.2% of the repertoires. A TCS score was defined as the ratio of F50 (clonal expansion) to E x V (chaos), with BLOSUM62-based TCRdist applied between CDR3 peptides within each V-J. Welch's t-statistics and random forest reduced 500 to 650 V-J features to some 14, which were used in a naive Bayes classifier (R e1071). In-frame beta chains were kept once TCRdb had trimmed the public reads at Q25 with fastp and called clones with MiXCR. Merged by CDR3 protein, the rows form single entries marked with the most common genes and DNA. TCRdb's processing, not the authors' own work, is the source of the V and J calls. In all, the sample holds around 400,000 distinct CDR3 sequences, and 20% to 25% of those were seen once. Clones ranked in the top ten supply around 79% of the sample.

Reading the germline V gene gives CDR1 SGHVS and CDR2 FNYEAQ. From the cysteine through the phenylalanine, the CDR3 covers 17 amino acids. Of all the DNA, just the CDR3 is kept, 51 bases in frame from base 1. V has 1 base trimmed and J has 5 bases trimmed; junction bases matching no gene number 9. Stable Graves' hyperthyroidism was defined as no progression to ophthalmopathy during 18 months of follow-up. Hyperthyroidism patients were newly diagnosed, had a disease duration of under 2 months, and were aged 18 to 65 years. Patients with uncontrolled infections, other autoimmune diseases, pregnancy or lactation were excluded. Diagnoses relied on clinical symptoms, serum thyroxine and TRAb, thyroid ultrasound and orbital computed tomography. Ficoll-Paque density gradient centrifugation was used to isolate PBMCs from 9.5 to 10 ml of fresh peripheral blood. Total RNA was extracted with Trizol reagent, and quality was checked on an Agilent 2100 Bioanalyzer.

Sequenced input: blood. This clonotype was obtained from a man between 50 and 59 years old with Graves' hyperthyroidism. The sequence links TRBV7-6 to TRBJ2-3; TRBD2 aligns with 10 central bases. CDR3 loop: CASSLGSGRAGGDTQYF. At the DNA level, the sequence is TGTGCCAGCAGCTTAGGAAGCGGGAGGGCCGGTGGAGATACGCAGTATTTT.